This T cell receptor beta chain was sequenced for a study of blood T cells in healthy people across ages. Findings and caveats of the study: Changes seen in expanded clonotypes were possibly confounded by donor CMV status left unknown.

This clonotype occurred a few times. What it recognizes is unknown. Primers used in a second PCR of about 6 to 12 cycles were a sample-barcoded 5' primer and a J-beta primer mix. TCRdb passed the 5' RACE reads through MiXCR, listing each CDR3 protein once. The sample includes 1.5 million to 2 million distinct CDR3 sequences, around 50% of them seen just once. This CDR3 contains 15 residues. With 2 bases clipped from V and 4 bases from J, the junction kept 7 bases outside the gene matches. The V gene's germline CDR1 is SEHNR and CDR2 FQNEAQ (reference sequence). The rearrangement links TRBV7-9 to TRBJ2-7, with 8 bases fitting TRBD1. The sequence was collected from a woman aged 40 to 50 in good health. Specimen: blood. CDR3 nucleotide sequence: TGTGCCAGCAGCTTATTGGGGACAGGTTTATACGAGCAGTACTTC. This gives the protein CASSLLGTGLYEQYF.